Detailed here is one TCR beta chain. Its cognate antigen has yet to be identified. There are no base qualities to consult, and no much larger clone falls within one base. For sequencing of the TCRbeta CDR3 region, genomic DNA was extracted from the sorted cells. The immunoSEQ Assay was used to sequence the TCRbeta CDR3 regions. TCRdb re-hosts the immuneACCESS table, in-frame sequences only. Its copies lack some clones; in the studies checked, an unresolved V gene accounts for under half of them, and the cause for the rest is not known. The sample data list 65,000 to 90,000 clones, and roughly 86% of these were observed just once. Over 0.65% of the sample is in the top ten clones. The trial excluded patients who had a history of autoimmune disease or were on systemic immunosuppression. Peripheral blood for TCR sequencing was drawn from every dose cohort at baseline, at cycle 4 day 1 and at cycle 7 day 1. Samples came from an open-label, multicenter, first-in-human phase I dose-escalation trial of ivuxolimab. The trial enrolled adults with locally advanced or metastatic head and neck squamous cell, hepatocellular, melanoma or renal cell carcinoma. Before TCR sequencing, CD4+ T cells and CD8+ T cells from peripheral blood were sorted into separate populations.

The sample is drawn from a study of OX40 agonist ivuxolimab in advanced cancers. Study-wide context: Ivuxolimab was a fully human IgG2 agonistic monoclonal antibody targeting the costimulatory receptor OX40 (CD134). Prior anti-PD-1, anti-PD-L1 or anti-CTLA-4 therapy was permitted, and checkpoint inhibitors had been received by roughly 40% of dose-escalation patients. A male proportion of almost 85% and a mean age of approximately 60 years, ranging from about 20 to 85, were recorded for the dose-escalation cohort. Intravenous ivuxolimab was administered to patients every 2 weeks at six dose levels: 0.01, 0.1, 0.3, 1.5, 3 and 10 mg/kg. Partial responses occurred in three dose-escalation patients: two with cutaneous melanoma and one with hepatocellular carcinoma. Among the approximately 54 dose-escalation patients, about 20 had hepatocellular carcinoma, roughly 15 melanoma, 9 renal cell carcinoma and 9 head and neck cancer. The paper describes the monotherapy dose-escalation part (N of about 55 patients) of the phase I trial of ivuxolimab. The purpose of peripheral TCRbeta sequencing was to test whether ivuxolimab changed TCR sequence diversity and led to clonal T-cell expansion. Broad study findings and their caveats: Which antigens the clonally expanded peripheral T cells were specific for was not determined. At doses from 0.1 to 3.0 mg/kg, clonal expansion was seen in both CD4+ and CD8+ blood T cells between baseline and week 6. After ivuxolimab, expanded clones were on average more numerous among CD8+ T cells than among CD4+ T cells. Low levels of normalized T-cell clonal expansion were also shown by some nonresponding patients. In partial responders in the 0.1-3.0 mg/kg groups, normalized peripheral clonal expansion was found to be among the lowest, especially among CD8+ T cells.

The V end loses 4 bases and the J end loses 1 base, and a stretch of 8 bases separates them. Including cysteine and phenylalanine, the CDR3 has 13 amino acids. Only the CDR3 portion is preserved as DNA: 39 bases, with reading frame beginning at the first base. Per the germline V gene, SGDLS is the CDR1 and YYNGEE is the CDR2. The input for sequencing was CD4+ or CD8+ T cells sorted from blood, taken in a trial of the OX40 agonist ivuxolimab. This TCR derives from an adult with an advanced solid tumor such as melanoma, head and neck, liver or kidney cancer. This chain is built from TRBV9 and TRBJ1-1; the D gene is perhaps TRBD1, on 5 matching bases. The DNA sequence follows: TGTGCCAGCAGCCGAGGACAGAACACTGAAGCTTTCTTT. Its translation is CASSRGQNTEAFF. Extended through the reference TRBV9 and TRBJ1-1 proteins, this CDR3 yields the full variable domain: DSGVTQTPKHLITATGQRVTLRCSPRSGDLSVYWYQQSLDQGLQFLIQYYNGEERAKGNILERFSAQQFPDLHSELNLSSLELGDSALYFCASSRGQNTEAFFGQGTRLTVV.